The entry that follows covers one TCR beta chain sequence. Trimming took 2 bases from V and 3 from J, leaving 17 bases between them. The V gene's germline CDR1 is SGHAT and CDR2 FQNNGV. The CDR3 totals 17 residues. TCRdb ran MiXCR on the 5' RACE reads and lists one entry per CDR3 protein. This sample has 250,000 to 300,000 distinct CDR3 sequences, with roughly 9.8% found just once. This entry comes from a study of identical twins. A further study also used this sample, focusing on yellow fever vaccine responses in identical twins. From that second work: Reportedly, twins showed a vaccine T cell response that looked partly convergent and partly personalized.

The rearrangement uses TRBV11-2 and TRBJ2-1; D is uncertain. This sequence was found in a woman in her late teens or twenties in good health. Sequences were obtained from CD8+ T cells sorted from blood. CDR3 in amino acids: CASSLNRLSRLYNEQFF. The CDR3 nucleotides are TGTGCCAGCAGCTTAAACAGACTGTCCCGTCTCTACAATGAGCAGTTCTTC.